This T cell receptor beta chain was recorded in a study of T-cell memory formation after mild COVID-19. Study in general: Across donors, TCR clusters were largely donor specific.

Points from the study as a whole: CD4/CD8 balance held among clones contracting day 15 to 85, and later expanders leaned CD4+. The main location of contracting CD4+ clones was CM and EM, and that of contracting CD8+ clones was EMRA.

In regard to this clonotype: The antigen remains undetermined.

The trim removed 5 bases at V and 5 bases at J, leaving 4 bases unmatched. The CDR3 has 12 residues. Germline values: CDR1 DFQATT, CDR2 SNEGSKA (reference sequence). TCRdb re-called the 5' RACE reads through MiXCR, storing one row per CDR3 protein. This sample has approximately 150,000 distinct CDR3 sequences; approximately 15% occur once, and the top ten carry around an eighth. This sequence was found in an adult woman who had mild COVID-19 (a few samples of this study predate the infection). Cell type and time point are not known. The sample comprised PBMCs or a T cell subset sorted from them (not recorded which). This chain connects TRBV20-1 to TRBJ2-7; 9 bases map to TRBD2. The CDR3 DNA is TGCAGTGCTTCCGGGACTAGCAACGAGCAGTACTTC. This translates into CSASGTSNEQYF.